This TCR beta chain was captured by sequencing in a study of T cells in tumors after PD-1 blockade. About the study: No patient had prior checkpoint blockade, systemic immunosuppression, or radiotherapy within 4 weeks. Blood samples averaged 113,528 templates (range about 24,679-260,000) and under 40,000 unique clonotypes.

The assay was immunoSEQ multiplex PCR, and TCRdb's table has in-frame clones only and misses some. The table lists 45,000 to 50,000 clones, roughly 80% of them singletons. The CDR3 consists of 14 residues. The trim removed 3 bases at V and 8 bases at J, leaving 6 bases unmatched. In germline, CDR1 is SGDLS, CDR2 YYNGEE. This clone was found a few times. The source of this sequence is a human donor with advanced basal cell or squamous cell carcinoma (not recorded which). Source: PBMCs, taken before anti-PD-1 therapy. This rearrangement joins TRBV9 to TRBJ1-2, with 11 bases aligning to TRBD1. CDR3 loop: CASSAGQGAEGYTF. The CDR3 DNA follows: TGTGCCAGCAGCGCCGGACAGGGGGCTGAGGGCTACACCTTC. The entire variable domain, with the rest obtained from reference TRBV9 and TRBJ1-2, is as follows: DSGVTQTPKHLITATGQRVTLRCSPRSGDLSVYWYQQSLDQGLQFLIQYYNGEERAKGNILERFSAQQFPDLHSELNLSSLELGDSALYFCASSAGQGAEGYTFGSGTRLTVV.